One T cell receptor (beta chain) is described in this entry. This record belongs to a study of T-cell memory formation after mild COVID-19. MiXCR was run by TCRdb on the 5' RACE reads, yielding one entry per CDR3 protein. This table holds a few hundred thousand distinct CDR3 sequences, approximately 21% found once. V was cut by 7 bases and J by 2 bases, with 14 bases left in between. This CDR3 is 14 amino acids long. The germline V gene encodes CDR1 LGHDT and CDR2 YNNKEL (reference sequence). The chain recombines TRBV3-1 with TRBJ1-2, with D hard to call. The specimen was PBMCs or a T cell subset sorted from them (not recorded which). The clonotype originates from an adult woman who had mild COVID-19 (a few samples of this study predate the infection). Cell type and time point are not known. The CDR3 sequence: CASTGEGSNYGYTF. The CDR3 DNA reads TGTGCCAGCACCGGAGAGGGCTCCAACTATGGCTACACCTTC.